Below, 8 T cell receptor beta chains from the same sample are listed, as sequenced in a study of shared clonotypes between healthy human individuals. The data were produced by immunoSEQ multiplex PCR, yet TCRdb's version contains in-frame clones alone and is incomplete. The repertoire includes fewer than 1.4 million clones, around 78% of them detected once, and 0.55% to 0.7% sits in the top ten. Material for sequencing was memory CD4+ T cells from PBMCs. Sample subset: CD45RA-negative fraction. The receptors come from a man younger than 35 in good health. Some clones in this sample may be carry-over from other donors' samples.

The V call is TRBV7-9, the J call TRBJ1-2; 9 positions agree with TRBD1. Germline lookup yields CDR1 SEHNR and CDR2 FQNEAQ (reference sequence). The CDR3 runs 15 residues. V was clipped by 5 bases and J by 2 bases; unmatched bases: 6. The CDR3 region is CASSPWDRANYGYTF. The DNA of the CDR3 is TGTGCCAGCAGCCCCTGGGACAGGGCCAACTATGGCTACACCTTC. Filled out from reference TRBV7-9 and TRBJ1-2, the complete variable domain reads DTGVSQNPRHKITKRGQNVTFRCDPISEHNRLYWYRQTLGQGPEFLTYFQNEAQLEKSRLLSDRFSAERPKGSFSTLEIQRTEQGDSAMYLCASSPWDRANYGYTFGSGTRLTVV.

Written as DNA, the CDR3 is TGTGCCAGCAGTTGGGTCATCAACTATGGCTACACCTTC. It is translated as CASSWVINYGYTF. V gene TRBV28 combines with J gene TRBJ1-2; D is uncertain. CDR3 size: 13 residues. Per the germline V gene, CDR1 is MDHEN and CDR2 is SYDVKM. V gave up 4 bases and J gave up 2 bases, with 8 bases separating them.

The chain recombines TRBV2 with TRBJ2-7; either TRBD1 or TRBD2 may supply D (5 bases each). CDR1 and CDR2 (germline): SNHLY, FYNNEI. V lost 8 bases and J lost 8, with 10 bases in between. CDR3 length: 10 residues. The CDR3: CASGEGQQYF. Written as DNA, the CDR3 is TGTGCCAGCGGAGAGGGACAGCAGTACTTC.

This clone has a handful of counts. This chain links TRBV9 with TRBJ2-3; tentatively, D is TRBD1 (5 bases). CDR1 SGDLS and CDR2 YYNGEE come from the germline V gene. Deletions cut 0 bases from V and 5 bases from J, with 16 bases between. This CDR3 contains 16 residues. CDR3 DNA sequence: TGTGCCAGCAGCGTAGATCACCTTAGTCAGGGAGATACGCAGTATTTT. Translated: CASSVDHLSQGDTQYF.

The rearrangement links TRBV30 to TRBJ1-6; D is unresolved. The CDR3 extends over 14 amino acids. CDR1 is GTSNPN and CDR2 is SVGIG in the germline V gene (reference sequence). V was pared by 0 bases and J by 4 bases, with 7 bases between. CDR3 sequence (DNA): TGTGCCTGGAGTGTACTCGTGTATAATTCACCCCTCCACTTT. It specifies CAWSVLVYNSPLHF. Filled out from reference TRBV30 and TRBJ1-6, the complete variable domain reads SQTIHQWPATLVQPVGSPLSLECTVEGTSNPNLYWYRQAAGRGLQLLFYSVGIGQISSEVPQNLSASRPQDRQFILSSKKLLLSDSGFYLCAWSVLVYNSPLHFGNGTRLTVT.

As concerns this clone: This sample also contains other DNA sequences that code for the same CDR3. CDR3 coding DNA: TGTGCCATCAGTGAACGTGGCGAGCAGTACTTC. This encodes CAISERGEQYF. V gene TRBV10-3 combines with J gene TRBJ2-7, with unresolved D. This CDR3 is built from 11 residues. The V gene lost 3 bases and the J gene lost 6 bases, with 6 bases spanning the gap. Looked up from germline, CDR1 is ENHRY and CDR2 is SYGVKD.

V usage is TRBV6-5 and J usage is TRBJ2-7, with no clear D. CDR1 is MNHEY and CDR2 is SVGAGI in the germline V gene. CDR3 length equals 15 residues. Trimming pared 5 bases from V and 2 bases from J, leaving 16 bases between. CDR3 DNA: TGTGCCAGCAGTCAGGCCTACGGCTTAGCCTACGAGCAGTACTTC. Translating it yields CASSQAYGLAYEQYF.

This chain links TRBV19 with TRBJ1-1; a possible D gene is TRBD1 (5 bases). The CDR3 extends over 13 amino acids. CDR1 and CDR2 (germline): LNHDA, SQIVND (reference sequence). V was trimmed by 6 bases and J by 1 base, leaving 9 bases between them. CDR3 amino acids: CASRSRGNTEAFF. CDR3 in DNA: TGTGCCAGTAGGTCTAGGGGGAACACTGAAGCTTTCTTT.